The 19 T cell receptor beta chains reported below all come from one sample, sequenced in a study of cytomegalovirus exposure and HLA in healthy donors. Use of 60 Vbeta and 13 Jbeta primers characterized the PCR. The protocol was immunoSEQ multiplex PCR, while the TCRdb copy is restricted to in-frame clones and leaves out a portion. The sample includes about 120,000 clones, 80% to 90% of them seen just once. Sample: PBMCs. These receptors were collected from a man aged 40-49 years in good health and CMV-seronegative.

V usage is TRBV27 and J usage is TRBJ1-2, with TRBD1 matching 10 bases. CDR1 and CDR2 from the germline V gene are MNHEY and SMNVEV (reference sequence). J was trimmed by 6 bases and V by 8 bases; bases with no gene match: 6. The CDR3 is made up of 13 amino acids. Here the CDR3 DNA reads TGTGCCAGCGGCGGACAGGGGGGGAATGGCTACACCTTC. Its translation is CASGGQGGNGYTF.

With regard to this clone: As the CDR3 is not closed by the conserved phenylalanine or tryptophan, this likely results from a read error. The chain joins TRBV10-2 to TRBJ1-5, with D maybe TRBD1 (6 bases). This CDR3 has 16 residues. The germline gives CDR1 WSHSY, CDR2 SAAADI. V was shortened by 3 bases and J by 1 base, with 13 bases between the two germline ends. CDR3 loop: CASSDPGGRSNQPQHL. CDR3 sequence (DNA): TGCGCCAGCAGTGATCCTGGGGGCAGGAGCAATCAGCCCCAGCATCTT.

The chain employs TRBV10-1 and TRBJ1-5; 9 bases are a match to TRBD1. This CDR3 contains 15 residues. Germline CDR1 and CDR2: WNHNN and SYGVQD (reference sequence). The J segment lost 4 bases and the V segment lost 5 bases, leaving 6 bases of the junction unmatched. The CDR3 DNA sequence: TGCGCCAGCAGTAACAGGGGGCATTTGAATCAGCCCCAGCATTTT. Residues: CASSNRGHLNQPQHF.

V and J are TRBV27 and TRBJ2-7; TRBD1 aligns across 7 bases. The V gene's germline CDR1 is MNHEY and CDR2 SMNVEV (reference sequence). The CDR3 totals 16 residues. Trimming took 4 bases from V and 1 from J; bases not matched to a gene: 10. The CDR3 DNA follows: TGTGCCAGCAGTTCGAAACCACAGGGGATTTCCTACGAGCAGTACTTC. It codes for CASSSKPQGISYEQYF.

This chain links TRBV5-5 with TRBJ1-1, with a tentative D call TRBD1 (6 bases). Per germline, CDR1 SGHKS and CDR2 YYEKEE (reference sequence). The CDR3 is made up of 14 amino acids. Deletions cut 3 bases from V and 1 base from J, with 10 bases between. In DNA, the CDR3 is TGTGCCAGCAGCTCAGTACAGGGGAACACTGAAGCTTTCTTT. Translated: CASSSVQGNTEAFF.

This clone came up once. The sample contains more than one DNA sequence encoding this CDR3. CDR3 in DNA: TGCGCCAGCAGCTTCCGGACAGGTTATGAAGCTTTCTTT. Translating it yields CASSFRTGYEAFF. This chain connects TRBV5-1 to TRBJ1-1, with 7 nucleotides matching TRBD1. V shed 2 bases and J 7 bases; nucleotides not matched to a gene: 5. This CDR3 spans 13 amino acids. CDR1 and CDR2 (germline): SGHRS, YFSETQ.

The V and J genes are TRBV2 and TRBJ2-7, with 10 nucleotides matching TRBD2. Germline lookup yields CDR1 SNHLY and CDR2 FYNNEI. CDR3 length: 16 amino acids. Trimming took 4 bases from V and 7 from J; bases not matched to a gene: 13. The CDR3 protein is CASSALAGVLLREQYF. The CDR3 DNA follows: TGTGCCAGCAGTGCGCTAGCGGGAGTTTTACTTCGTGAGCAGTACTTC.

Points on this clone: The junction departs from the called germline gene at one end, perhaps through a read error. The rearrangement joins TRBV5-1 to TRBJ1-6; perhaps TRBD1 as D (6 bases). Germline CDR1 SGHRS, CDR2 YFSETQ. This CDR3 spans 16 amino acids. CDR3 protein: CASSLERGTTNSPLHF. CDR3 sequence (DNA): TGCGCCAGCAGCTTGGAACGAGGGACAACTAATTCGCCCCTCCACTTT.

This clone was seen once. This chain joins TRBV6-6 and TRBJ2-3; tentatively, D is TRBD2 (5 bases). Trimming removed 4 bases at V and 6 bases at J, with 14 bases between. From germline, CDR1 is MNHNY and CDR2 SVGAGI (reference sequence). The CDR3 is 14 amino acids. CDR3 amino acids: CASSWTGRSDTQYF. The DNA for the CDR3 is TGTGCCAGCAGTTGGACTGGCAGGTCGGATACGCAGTATTTT.

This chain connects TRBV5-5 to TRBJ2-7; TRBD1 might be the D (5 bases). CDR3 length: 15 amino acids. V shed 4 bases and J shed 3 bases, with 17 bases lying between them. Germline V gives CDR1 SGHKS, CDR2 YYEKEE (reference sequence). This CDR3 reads CASSLQVQGIYEQYF. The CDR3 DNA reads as TGTGCCAGCAGCCTCCAGGTCCAGGGAATCTACGAGCAGTACTTC. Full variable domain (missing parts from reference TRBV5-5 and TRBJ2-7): DAGVTQSPTHLIKTRGQQVTLRCSPISGHKSVSWYQQVLGQGPQFIFQYYEKEERGRGNFPDRFSARQFPNYSSELNVNALLLGDSALYLCASSLQVQGIYEQYFGPGTRLTVT.

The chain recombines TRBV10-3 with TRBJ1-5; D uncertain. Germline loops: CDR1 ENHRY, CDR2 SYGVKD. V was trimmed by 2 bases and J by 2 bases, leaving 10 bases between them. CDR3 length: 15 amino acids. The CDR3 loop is CAISEGSAGNQPQHF. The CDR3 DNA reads TGTGCCATCAGTGAGGGGTCGGCGGGCAATCAGCCCCAGCATTTT.

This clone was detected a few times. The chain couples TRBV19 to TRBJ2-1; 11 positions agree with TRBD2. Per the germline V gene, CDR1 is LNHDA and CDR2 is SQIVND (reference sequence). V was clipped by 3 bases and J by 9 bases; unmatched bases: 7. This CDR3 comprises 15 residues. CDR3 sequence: CASSIYLAGGSEQFF. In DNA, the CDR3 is TGTGCCAGTAGTATTTATCTAGCGGGAGGCTCTGAGCAGTTCTTC.

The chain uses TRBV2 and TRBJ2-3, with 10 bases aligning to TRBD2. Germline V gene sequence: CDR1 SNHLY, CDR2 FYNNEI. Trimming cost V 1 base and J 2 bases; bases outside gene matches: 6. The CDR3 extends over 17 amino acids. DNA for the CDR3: TGTGCCAGCAGTGAAGGAGCACTAGCGGGGATCACAGATACGCAGTATTTT. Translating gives CASSEGALAGITDTQYF.

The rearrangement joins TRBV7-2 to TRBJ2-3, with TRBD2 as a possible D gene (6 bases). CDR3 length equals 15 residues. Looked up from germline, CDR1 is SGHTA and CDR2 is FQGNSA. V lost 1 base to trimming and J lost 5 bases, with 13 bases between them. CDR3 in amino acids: CASSLDGRPGDTQYF. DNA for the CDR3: TGTGCCAGCAGCTTAGACGGGAGACCCGGAGATACGCAGTATTTT.

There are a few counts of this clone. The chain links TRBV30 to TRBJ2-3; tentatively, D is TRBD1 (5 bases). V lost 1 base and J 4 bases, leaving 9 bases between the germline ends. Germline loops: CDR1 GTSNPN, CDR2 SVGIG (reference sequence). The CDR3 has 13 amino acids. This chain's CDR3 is CAWSGKQADTQYF. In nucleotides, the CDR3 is TGTGCCTGGAGTGGTAAACAGGCAGATACGCAGTATTTT. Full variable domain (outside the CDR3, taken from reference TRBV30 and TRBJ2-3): SQTIHQWPATLVQPVGSPLSLECTVEGTSNPNLYWYRQAAGRGLQLLFYSVGIGQISSEVPQNLSASRPQDRQFILSSKKLLLSDSGFYLCAWSGKQADTQYFGPGTRLTVL.

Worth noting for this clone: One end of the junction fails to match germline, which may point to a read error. The CDR3: CASSLQGASQTQYF. As DNA, the CDR3 is TGTGCTAGCAGCTTGCAGGGCGCCAGCCAGACCCAGTACTTC. The V call is TRBV7-7, the J call TRBJ2-5; the D gene is possibly TRBD1 (5 bases). Germline CDR1 is SSHAT and CDR2 is FNYEAQ (reference sequence). The CDR3 is 14 residues long.

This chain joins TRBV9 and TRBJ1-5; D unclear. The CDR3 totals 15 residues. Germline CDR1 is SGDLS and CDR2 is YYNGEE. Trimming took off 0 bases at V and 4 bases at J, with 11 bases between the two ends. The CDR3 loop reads CASSVGGRSNQPQHF. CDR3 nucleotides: TGTGCCAGCAGCGTAGGAGGGCGTTCGAATCAGCCCCAGCATTTT.

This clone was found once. The CDR3 loop is CASSFADAGTEAFF. The DNA for the CDR3 is TGTGCCAGCAGCTTTGCGGACGCGGGGACTGAAGCTTTCTTT. The genes are TRBV9 and TRBJ1-1; unclear D gene. From germline, CDR1 is SGDLS and CDR2 YYNGEE. This CDR3 has 14 amino acids. V was cut by 4 bases and J by 5 bases, with 15 bases left in between.

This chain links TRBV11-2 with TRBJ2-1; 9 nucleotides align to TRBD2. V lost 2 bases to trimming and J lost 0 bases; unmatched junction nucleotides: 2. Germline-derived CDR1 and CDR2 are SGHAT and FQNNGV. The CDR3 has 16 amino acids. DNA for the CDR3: TGTGCCAGCAGCTTAATTAGCGGGGGCTCCTACAATGAGCAGTTCTTC. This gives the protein CASSLISGGSYNEQFF.